The 19 T cell receptor beta chains below all came from one sample that was sequenced in a study of T cells after yellow fever vaccination. TCRdb reprocessed the 5' RACE reads with MiXCR, giving one entry per CDR3 protein. The sample shows roughly 330,000 distinct CDR3 sequences, around 4.1% of them seen only once. The input for sequencing was PBMCs, taken 5 days after the yellow fever booster vaccination. The receptors stem from a man in his late teens or twenties who received the YFV17D yellow fever vaccine.

This sequence joins TRBV4-1 and TRBJ1-5; D is unclear. CDR1 MGHRA and CDR2 YSYEKL come from the germline V gene. The CDR3 runs 16 residues. V dropped 2 bases and J dropped 4 bases, with 15 bases sitting between them. CDR3 loop: CASSQMPGWRNQPQHF. The CDR3 region has the DNA TGCGCCAGCAGCCAAATGCCGGGATGGCGTAATCAGCCCCAGCATTTT.

In this sample, this clonotype turned up many times. This chain connects TRBV10-3 to TRBJ2-3, with 11 bases identical to TRBD1. The CDR3 loop spans 15 amino acids. V lost 4 bases and J lost 2; bases outside the gene matches: 2. Germline CDR1 and CDR2: ENHRY and SYGVKD. The CDR3 loop reads CAISADRGPTDTQYF. The CDR3 DNA follows: TGTGCCATCAGTGCGGACAGGGGGCCCACAGATACGCAGTATTTT.

This clonotype was seen at least ten times. The J gene is TRBJ1-1, the V gene TRBV5-6, with D maybe TRBD1 (5 bases). Germline assignment: CDR1 SGHDT and CDR2 YYEEEE. The V end was cut by 3 bases, the J end by 1 base, with 10 bases between. The CDR3 is 14 amino acids. The CDR3 DNA reads TGTGCCAGCAGCTCGGTTGACAGGAACACTGAAGCTTTCTTT. It codes for CASSSVDRNTEAFF.

This clonotype was seen ten or more times. The chain links TRBV7-8 to TRBJ2-4; tentatively, D is TRBD2 (5 bases). CDR1 SGHVS and CDR2 FQNEAQ come from the germline V gene. This CDR3 contains 14 residues. The ends were cut back, 1 base at V and 7 bases at J, with 11 bases in the middle. The CDR3, as DNA: TGTGCCAGCAGCTTAGGTCGGACTTCTAACATTCAGTACTTC. Translating gives CASSLGRTSNIQYF.

The chain uses TRBV10-3 and TRBJ2-5; D call uncertain. Germline V gives CDR1 ENHRY, CDR2 SYGVKD. V lost 5 bases and J 1 base, leaving 8 bases between the germline ends. The CDR3 contains 13 residues. CDR3 nucleotides: TGTGCCATCAGTCCCCCCGGCCAAGAGACCCAGTACTTC. Its protein is CAISPPGQETQYF.

The rearrangement uses TRBV6-6 and TRBJ1-4; 7 nucleotides match TRBD1. This CDR3 contains 18 residues. CDR1 and CDR2 from the germline V gene are MNHNY and SVGAGI (reference sequence). With V trimmed by 5 bases and J by 0 bases, 12 bases remained unmatched. CDR3 in amino acids: CASSSQGGSSSTNEKLFF. The CDR3 DNA follows: TGTGCCAGCAGTAGCCAGGGGGGGAGTAGCTCAACTAATGAAAAACTGTTTTTT.

The table lists this clonotype with many counts. This chain joins TRBV12-3 or TRBV12-4 and TRBJ2-5, with 9 bases that match TRBD1. The CDR3 has 13 amino acids. Trimming cost V 6 bases and J 5 bases; bases outside gene matches: 4. CDR3 in amino acids: CASSNRGRETQYF. Here the CDR3 DNA reads TGTGCCAGCAGCAACAGGGGGCGGGAGACCCAGTACTTC.

This clonotype was counted a few times. V is TRBV6-1 and J is TRBJ2-7; TRBD1 matches 7 bases. The CDR3 loop spans 15 amino acids. V lost 3 bases to trimming and J lost 3 bases; unmatched junction nucleotides: 8. Germline V CDR1 and CDR2: MNHNS, SASEGT. CDR3 residues: CASSERRQGNYEQYV. In nucleotides, the CDR3 is TGTGCCAGCAGTGAGAGGAGACAGGGCAACTACGAGCAGTACGTC.

This clonotype was detected only a few times. This chain joins TRBV12-3 or TRBV12-4 and TRBJ2-7; maybe TRBD1 (6 bases). V dropped 3 bases and J dropped 3 bases, with 12 bases sitting between them. The CDR3 runs to 14 residues. The CDR3 DNA reads TGTGCCAGCAGTTTGGACAGTACTCTCTACGAGCAGTACTTC. Amino acids: CASSLDSTLYEQYF.

The chain recombines TRBV7-2 with TRBJ2-1; D perhaps matches TRBD2 (7 bases). This CDR3 region has 16 residues. V was shortened by 5 bases and J by 7 bases, with 21 bases between the two germline ends. Germline V gene data show CDR1 as SGHTA and CDR2 as FQGNSA. The CDR3 DNA reads as TGTGCCAGCAGCCCCTTAGGCGGGGGCCTTAGAAATGAGCAGTTCTTC. Translating it yields CASSPLGGGLRNEQFF.

This sequence joins TRBV11-3 and TRBJ2-3; perhaps TRBD2 as D (7 bases). Germline CDR1 and CDR2: SGHNT and YENEEA. The CDR3 contains 18 residues. V shed 1 base and J shed 2 bases, with 19 bases lying between them. CDR3 coding DNA: TGTGCCAGCAGCTTAGGCGTATGGCGGGGGCCCGACACAGATACGCAGTATTTT. Encoded protein: CASSLGVWRGPDTDTQYF.

There are many counts of this clonotype. This chain links TRBV5-5 with TRBJ2-3, with 7 positions matching TRBD1. Germline V gives CDR1 SGHKS, CDR2 YYEKEE (reference sequence). The CDR3 is 15 amino acids. V was pared by 1 base and J by 0 bases, with 2 bases of the junction left unmatched. The CDR3 nucleotides are TGTGCCAGCAGCTTGAAGGGACAGAGCACAGATACGCAGTATTTT. This encodes CASSLKGQSTDTQYF.

This clonotype was counted only a few times. CDR3 sequence reads: CASSQVRDRTEAFF. The CDR3, as DNA: TGCGCCAGCAGCCAAGTCCGGGATCGCACTGAAGCTTTCTTT. The rearrangement joins TRBV4-3 to TRBJ1-1; D is undetermined. The V end lost 1 base, the J end lost 4 bases, and 10 bases lay between the germline ends. The CDR3 is 14 amino acids. Germline lookup yields CDR1 LGHNA and CDR2 YSLEER.

The table lists this clonotype with a few counts. The chain joins TRBV7-9 to TRBJ2-1, with TRBD1 as a possible D gene (6 bases). The V end lost 1 base, the J end lost 8 bases, and 15 bases lay between the germline ends. Germline-derived CDR1 and CDR2 are SEHNR and FQNEAQ (reference sequence). The CDR3 contains 15 residues. CDR3 protein: CASSLEGGWVHEQFF. The CDR3 coding sequence is TGTGCCAGCAGCTTAGAAGGGGGTTGGGTCCATGAGCAGTTCTTC. The entire variable domain, with the rest obtained from reference TRBV7-9 and TRBJ2-1, is as follows: DTGVSQNPRHKITKRGQNVTFRCDPISEHNRLYWYRQTLGQGPEFLTYFQNEAQLEKSRLLSDRFSAERPKGSFSTLEIQRTEQGDSAMYLCASSLEGGWVHEQFFGPGTRLTVL.

The chain combines TRBV20-1 with TRBJ1-5; D unresolved. This CDR3 has 14 residues. Germline loops: CDR1 DFQATT, CDR2 SNEGSKA (reference sequence). Trimming left V 6 bases short and J 4 bases short, with 16 bases between. The CDR3 loop is CSAPDGLRNQPQHF. CDR3 DNA: TGCAGTGCCCCGGACGGTTTAAGAAATCAGCCCCAGCATTTT.

The chain recombines TRBV7-2 with TRBJ2-7; 9 bases are a match to TRBD1. Looked up from germline, CDR1 is SGHTA and CDR2 is FQGNSA. After removal of 4 bases from V and 4 bases from J, the junction contained 8 bases not matched to a gene. The CDR3 is 15 amino acids. In DNA, the CDR3 is TGTGCCAGCAGCTCGTCCGGGACAGGGTGGTACGAGCAGTACTTC. Its protein product is CASSSSGTGWYEQYF.

This clonotype came up many times. This chain links TRBV7-9 with TRBJ1-3; 10 nucleotides agree with TRBD1. V trimming: 5 bases; J trimming: 8 bases; junction bases outside the gene matches: 12. Looked up from germline, CDR1 is SEHNR and CDR2 is FQNEAQ (reference sequence). This CDR3 has 16 amino acids. CDR3 in DNA: TGTGCCAGCAGCGCGCCGGGACAGGGGAGCGGGGACACCATATATTTT. Its translation is CASSAPGQGSGDTIYF.

This clonotype was seen a few times. The J gene is TRBJ1-3, the V gene TRBV5-1; 8 bases agree with TRBD1. The CDR3 consists of 15 residues. CDR1 SGHRS and CDR2 YFSETQ come from the germline V gene. V was clipped by 4 bases and J by 0 bases; unmatched bases: 3. The CDR3 here is CASSQQGDSGNTIYF. DNA of the CDR3: TGCGCCAGCAGCCAACAGGGGGACTCTGGAAACACCATATATTTT.

This clonotype was observed many times. This chain joins TRBV7-3 and TRBJ2-1, with D unclear. V was cut by 3 bases and J by 5 bases, with 8 bases left in between. Germline loops: CDR1 SGHTA, CDR2 FQGTGA. The CDR3 has 13 residues. The CDR3 nucleotides read TGTGCCAGCAGCTTCCACTACGACAATGAGCAGTTCTTC. Translating it yields CASSFHYDNEQFF.